One sample yielded the 21 T cell receptor beta chains listed below, sequenced in a study of CD8+ T cells in alopecia areata. Isolated RNA was reverse transcribed into cDNA used as the sequencing template. Generated by immunoSEQ multiplex PCR, the TCRdb table keeps only in-frame clones and is missing some. Of approximately 66,000 clones in the sample, approximately 60% are singletons; the top ten hold under 20%. Sequencing was performed on CD8+ T cells sorted from blood, taken at week 0. These receptors all stem from a human donor with alopecia areata.

The V call is TRBV11-2, the J call TRBJ2-7; either TRBD1 or TRBD2 may supply D (5 bases each). Germline values: CDR1 SGHAT, CDR2 FQNNGV. The CDR3 is made up of 14 amino acids. The V and J ends lost 6 bases and 2 bases respectively, with 14 bases between them. The CDR3 here is CASSWDGGTYEQYF. The CDR3 coding sequence is TGTGCCAGCAGTTGGGACGGAGGTACCTACGAGCAGTACTTC.

This clone was seen more than once but under ten times. The chain joins TRBV6-4 to TRBJ2-3, with 9 bases lining up with TRBD2. V shed 4 bases and J 5 bases; nucleotides not matched to a gene: 4. The CDR3 contains 14 residues. The germline CDR1 and CDR2 sequences are MRHNA and SNTAGT. CDR3 DNA sequence: TGTGCCAGCAGTGCGCGCGGGGGGGAAGATACGCAGTATTTT. Translation: CASSARGGEDTQYF.

This clone was found a few times. The chain joins TRBV27 to TRBJ2-7; TRBD2 matches at 7 bases. Unmatched junction bases numbered 1, after V lost 2 bases and J lost 6 bases. The V gene's germline CDR1 is MNHEY and CDR2 SMNVEV (reference sequence). The CDR3 is 12 residues long. CDR3 bases: TGTGCCAGCAGTTTAGCTAGCGGCGAGCAGTACTTC. It codes for CASSLASGEQYF.

The V gene is TRBV11-2, the J gene TRBJ2-1; D may correspond to TRBD1 or TRBD2 (5 bases each). The CDR3 consists of 15 residues. Trimming shortened V by 3 bases and J by 5 bases, and 14 bases separated the two germline ends. The V gene's germline CDR1 is SGHAT and CDR2 FQNNGV. The CDR3 DNA reads as TGTGCCAGCAGCTTTGATCCGGGACCTAACAATGAGCAGTTCTTC. It yields the protein CASSFDPGPNNEQFF.

The genes are TRBV19 and TRBJ1-1; tentative D call: TRBD1 (6 bases). Germline CDR1 reads LNHDA; CDR2 reads SQIVND (reference sequence). The CDR3 covers 15 residues. The germline V and J ends were trimmed by 9 bases and 0 bases, with 17 bases remaining between them. For the CDR3, the DNA is TGTGCCAGCCTTCCAGGGGATTATGTGAACACTGAAGCTTTCTTT. Translated: CASLPGDYVNTEAFF.

The chain's CDR3 is CASKAYGNNEQYF. DNA for the CDR3: TGTGCCAGCAAGGCCTACGGGAACAACGAGCAGTACTTC. The chain joins TRBV27 to TRBJ2-7; D may be TRBD2 (5 bases). Germline CDR1 and CDR2: MNHEY and SMNVEV (reference sequence). V was shortened by 7 bases and J by 5 bases, with 15 bases between the two germline ends. This CDR3 has 13 amino acids.

The rearrangement links TRBV2 to TRBJ2-2; a possible D gene is TRBD2 (6 bases). The CDR3 contains 14 residues. The germline CDR1 and CDR2 sequences are SNHLY and FYNNEI. V was trimmed by 2 bases and J by 3 bases, leaving 7 bases between them. CDR3 protein: CASSERGYTGELFF. In nucleotides, the CDR3 is TGTGCCAGCAGTGAACGGGGGTACACCGGGGAGCTGTTTTTT.

The rearrangement uses TRBV7-6 and TRBJ2-7; D possibly corresponds to TRBD2 (5 bases). Germline V CDR1 and CDR2: SGHVS, FNYEAQ. V was cut by 3 bases and J by 5 bases, with 17 bases left in between. There are 15 residues in the CDR3. The DNA for the CDR3 is TGTGCCAGCAGCTTGAGCGGAGAGGATTGGGACGAGCAGTACTTC. Translated: CASSLSGEDWDEQYF.

The chain carries TRBV29-1 and TRBJ2-7; D possibly matches TRBD1 or TRBD2 (5 bases each). The germline CDR1 and CDR2 sequences are SQVTM and ANQGSEA. The CDR3 spans 14 residues. The germline V and J ends were trimmed by 6 bases and 3 bases, with 18 bases remaining between them. The DNA for the CDR3 is TGCAGCGTCAGGGACCTCGAAAGAGGCTACGAGCAGTACTTC. As protein: CSVRDLERGYEQYF.

This clone was counted a few times. CDR3 loop: CSVVEPTDTQYF. DNA of the CDR3: TGCAGCGTTGTGGAACCCACAGATACGCAGTATTTT. The chain joins TRBV29-1 to TRBJ2-3, with D uncertain. The germline gives CDR1 SQVTM, CDR2 ANQGSEA. CDR3 length: 12 amino acids. The V and J ends lost 4 bases and 2 bases respectively, with 7 bases between them.

This clone was seen a handful of times. V is TRBV19 and J is TRBJ2-5, with D possibly matching TRBD1 (6 bases). V gave up 5 bases and J gave up 1 base, with 14 bases separating them. The CDR3 is made up of 15 amino acids. CDR1 and CDR2 from the germline V gene are LNHDA and SQIVND (reference sequence). CDR3 nucleotides: TGTGCCAGTAGTGCAACGGACAGCGCCCAAGAGACCCAGTACTTC. It yields the protein CASSATDSAQETQYF.

A single count supports this clone. The rearrangement uses TRBV7-3 and TRBJ2-7; D possibly uses TRBD1 or TRBD2 (5 bases each). V dropped 7 bases and J dropped 3 bases, with 16 bases sitting between them. This CDR3 spans 14 amino acids. CDR1 is SGHTA and CDR2 is FQGTGA in the germline V gene. The CDR3 reads CASTTPGRIYEQYF. CDR3 nucleotide sequence: TGTGCCAGCACTACGCCGGGACGGATCTACGAGCAGTACTTC.

The chain uses TRBV29-1 and TRBJ1-2; D not certain. Germline V CDR1 and CDR2: SQVTM, ANQGSEA. This CDR3 has 17 amino acids. Trimming cost V 1 base and J 3 bases, with 21 bases left between them. In DNA form, the CDR3 reads TGCAGCGTTGAAGTTGCGGGCCGCACCCGTGGCGACTATGGCTACACCTTC. Its translation: CSVEVAGRTRGDYGYTF.

This chain joins TRBV27 and TRBJ1-5; D gene uncertain. The germline gives CDR1 MNHEY, CDR2 SMNVEV (reference sequence). Trimming pared 6 bases from V and 7 bases from J, leaving 13 bases between. The CDR3 covers 13 residues. CDR3 coding DNA: TGTGCCAGCAGGGCCTCGCTGGCGCAGCCCCAGCATTTT. It encodes CASRASLAQPQHF.

This clone was recorded a few times. The chain uses TRBV29-1 and TRBJ2-4; TRBD2 aligns across 7 bases. Trimming removed 4 bases from V and 3 bases from J; junction bases left unmatched: 6. This CDR3 is 14 amino acids long. Germline assignment: CDR1 SQVTM and CDR2 ANQGSEA. CDR3 coding DNA: TGCAGCGTTGGGGTAGGGGAGGGCAAAAACATTCAGTACTTC. This gives the protein CSVGVGEGKNIQYF.

The chain has TRBV29-1 and TRBJ1-1, with 7 nucleotides matching TRBD1. This CDR3 is 12 amino acids long. Losses at the gene ends were 4 bases for V and 1 base for J; bases not matched to a gene: 0. The V gene's germline CDR1 is SQVTM and CDR2 ANQGSEA. The DNA for the CDR3 is TGCAGCGTTGGGACAGGGAACACTGAAGCTTTCTTT. Translated, it gives CSVGTGNTEAFF.

The genes are TRBV9 and TRBJ2-7; TRBD2 matches at 9 bases. The CDR3 runs to 16 residues. Germline values: CDR1 SGDLS, CDR2 YYNGEE. V lost 0 bases and J lost 1; bases outside the gene matches: 5. The CDR3 loop is CASSVGPAGGSYEQYF. The CDR3, as DNA: TGTGCCAGCAGCGTAGGCCCGGCGGGGGGGTCCTACGAGCAGTACTTC. Full variable domain (remainder filled in from reference TRBV9 and TRBJ2-7): DSGVTQTPKHLITATGQRVTLRCSPRSGDLSVYWYQQSLDQGLQFLIQYYNGEERAKGNILERFSAQQFPDLHSELNLSSLELGDSALYFCASSVGPAGGSYEQYFGPGTRLTVT.

This clone was counted only a few times. The chain is built from TRBV5-6 and TRBJ2-1; unclear D gene. The germline gives CDR1 SGHDT, CDR2 YYEEEE. The CDR3 has 14 amino acids. V was shortened by 0 bases and J by 4 bases, with 8 bases between the two germline ends. The CDR3 DNA is TGTGCCAGCAGCTTGGCCGACTTTTACAATGAGCAGTTCTTC. Residues: CASSLADFYNEQFF.

This clone was found a few times. The chain carries TRBV29-1 and TRBJ2-7, with D possibly TRBD1 on 7 matching bases. Germline V gives CDR1 SQVTM, CDR2 ANQGSEA. The V end lost 7 bases, the J end lost 3 bases, and 16 bases lay between the germline ends. The CDR3 runs 13 residues. CDR3 loop: CSASAGGGYEQYF. The DNA of the CDR3 is TGCAGCGCCTCCGCAGGGGGAGGCTACGAGCAGTACTTC.

V gene TRBV7-9 combines with J gene TRBJ2-3, with 9 bases matching TRBD2. Germline V gene data show CDR1 as SEHNR and CDR2 as FQNEAQ (reference sequence). V shed 8 bases, J shed 0 bases, and the junction held 6 bases outside the gene matches. This CDR3 region has 15 residues. The CDR3, as DNA: TGTGCCAGCCAGCCTAGCGGGATAAGCACAGATACGCAGTATTTT. This encodes CASQPSGISTDTQYF.

The genes are TRBV18 and TRBJ2-7, with TRBD2 matching over 9 bases. The CDR3 runs 16 residues. Looked up from germline, CDR1 is KGHSH and CDR2 is LQKENI. Trimming took 4 bases from V and 7 from J; bases not matched to a gene: 14. CDR3 nucleotides: TGTGCCAGCTCACTTGCCCGGGGACTAGCTGTTCGGGAGCAGTACTTC. Residues: CASSLARGLAVREQYF.